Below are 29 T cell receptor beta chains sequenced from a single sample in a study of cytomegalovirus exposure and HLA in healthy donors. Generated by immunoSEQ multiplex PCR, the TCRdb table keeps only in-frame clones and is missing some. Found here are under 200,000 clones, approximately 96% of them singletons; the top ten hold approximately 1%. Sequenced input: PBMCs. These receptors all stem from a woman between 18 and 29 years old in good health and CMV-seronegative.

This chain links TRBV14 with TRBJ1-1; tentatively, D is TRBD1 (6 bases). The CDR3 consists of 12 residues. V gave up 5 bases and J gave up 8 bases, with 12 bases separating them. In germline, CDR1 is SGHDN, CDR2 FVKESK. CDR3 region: CASSVQGFEAFF. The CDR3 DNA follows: TGTGCCAGCAGCGTACAGGGATTCGAAGCTTTCTTT. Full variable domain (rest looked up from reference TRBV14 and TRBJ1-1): EAGVTQFPSHSVIEKGQTVTLRCDPISGHDNLYWYRRVMGKEIKFLLHFVKESKQDESGMPNNRFLAERTGGTYSTLKVQPAELEDSGVYFCASSVQGFEAFFGQGTRLTVV.

The CDR3 loop reads CASSLLSTSGASYEQYF. Here the CDR3 DNA reads TGTGCCAGCTCACTCTTAAGCACTAGCGGGGCCTCCTACGAGCAGTACTTC. This chain uses TRBV18 with TRBJ2-7, with 10 bases identical to TRBD2. The junction had 9 bases not matched to a gene; V was cut back by 4 bases and J by 0 bases. The CDR3 runs to 17 residues. Germline V gene lookup returns CDR1 KGHSH and CDR2 LQKENI.

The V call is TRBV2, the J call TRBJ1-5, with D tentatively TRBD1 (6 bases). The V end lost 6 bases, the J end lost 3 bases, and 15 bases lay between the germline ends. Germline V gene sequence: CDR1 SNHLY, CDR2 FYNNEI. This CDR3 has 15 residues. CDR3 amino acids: CASSAQGYDNQPQHF. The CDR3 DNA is TGTGCCAGCAGCGCACAGGGTTATGACAATCAGCCCCAGCATTTT.

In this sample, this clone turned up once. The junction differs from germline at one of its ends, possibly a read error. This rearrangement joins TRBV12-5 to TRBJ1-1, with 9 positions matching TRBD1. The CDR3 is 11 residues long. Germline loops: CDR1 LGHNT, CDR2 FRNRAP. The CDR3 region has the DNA TGTGCTAGTGGTCCTCCTCGGGACAGGGACTTT. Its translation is CASGPPRDRDF.

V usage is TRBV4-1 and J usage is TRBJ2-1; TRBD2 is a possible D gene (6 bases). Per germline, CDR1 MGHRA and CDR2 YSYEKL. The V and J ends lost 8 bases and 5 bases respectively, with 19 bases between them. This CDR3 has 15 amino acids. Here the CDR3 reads CASASRRVKDNEQFF. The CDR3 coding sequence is TGCGCCAGCGCGTCCCGGAGGGTAAAGGACAATGAGCAGTTCTTC.

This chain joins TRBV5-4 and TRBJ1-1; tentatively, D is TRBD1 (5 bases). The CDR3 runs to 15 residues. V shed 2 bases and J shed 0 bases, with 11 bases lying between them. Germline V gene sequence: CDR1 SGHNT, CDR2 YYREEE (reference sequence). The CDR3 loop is CASSFGGGMNTEAFF. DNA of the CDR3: TGTGCCAGCAGCTTCGGGGGGGGGATGAACACTGAAGCTTTCTTT.

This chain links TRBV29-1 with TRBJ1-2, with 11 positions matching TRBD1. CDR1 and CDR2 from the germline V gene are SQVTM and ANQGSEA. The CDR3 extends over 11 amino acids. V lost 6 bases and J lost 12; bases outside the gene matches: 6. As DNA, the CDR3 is TGCAGCGTAACCGGGACAGGGGGTAACACCTTC. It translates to CSVTGTGGNTF.

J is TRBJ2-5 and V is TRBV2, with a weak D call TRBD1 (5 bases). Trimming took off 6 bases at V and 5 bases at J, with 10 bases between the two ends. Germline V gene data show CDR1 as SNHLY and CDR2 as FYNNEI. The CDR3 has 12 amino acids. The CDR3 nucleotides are TGTGCCAGCAGAGGGGAAGGGGAGACCCAGTACTTC. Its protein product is CASRGEGETQYF.

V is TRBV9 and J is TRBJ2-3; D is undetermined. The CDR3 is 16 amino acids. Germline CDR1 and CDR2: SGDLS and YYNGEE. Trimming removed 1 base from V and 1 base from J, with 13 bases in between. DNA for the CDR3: TGTGCCAGCAGCGTACTTTCCGTTCCTGGCACAGATACGCAGTATTTT. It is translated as CASSVLSVPGTDTQYF.

The CDR3 DNA reads as TGTGCCAGCAGTTTACCCCTGCAGGGTGGCGGCTACACCTTC. Protein product: CASSLPLQGGGYTF. This chain links TRBV28 with TRBJ1-2, with a possible D match to TRBD1 (5 bases). Trimming took 2 bases from V and 8 from J, leaving 15 bases between them. Germline V gene sequence: CDR1 MDHEN, CDR2 SYDVKM. The CDR3 loop spans 14 amino acids.

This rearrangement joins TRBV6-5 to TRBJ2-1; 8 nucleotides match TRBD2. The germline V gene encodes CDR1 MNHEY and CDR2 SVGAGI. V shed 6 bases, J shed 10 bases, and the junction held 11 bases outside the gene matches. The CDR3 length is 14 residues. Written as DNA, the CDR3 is TGTGCCAGCAGGCCAGGGACTAGAGGTGGGGAGCAGTTCTTC. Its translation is CASRPGTRGGEQFF.

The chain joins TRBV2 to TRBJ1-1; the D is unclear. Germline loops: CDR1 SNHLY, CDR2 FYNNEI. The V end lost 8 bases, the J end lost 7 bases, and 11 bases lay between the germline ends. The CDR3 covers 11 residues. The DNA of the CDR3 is TGTGCCAGCGTAGAGGCTTTTGAAGCTTTCTTT. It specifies CASVEAFEAFF.

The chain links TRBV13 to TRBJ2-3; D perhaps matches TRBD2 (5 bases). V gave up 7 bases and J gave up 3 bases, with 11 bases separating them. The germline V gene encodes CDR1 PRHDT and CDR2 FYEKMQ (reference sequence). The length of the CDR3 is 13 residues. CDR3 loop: CASTHRRTDTQYF. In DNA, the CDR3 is TGTGCCAGCACCCATAGGAGGACAGATACGCAGTATTTT.

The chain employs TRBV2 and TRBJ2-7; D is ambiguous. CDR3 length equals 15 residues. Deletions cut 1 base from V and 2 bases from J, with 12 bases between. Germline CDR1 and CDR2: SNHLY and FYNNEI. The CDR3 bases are TGTGCCAGCAGTGAAGACAGACACTCAACCTACGAGCAGTACTTC. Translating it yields CASSEDRHSTYEQYF.

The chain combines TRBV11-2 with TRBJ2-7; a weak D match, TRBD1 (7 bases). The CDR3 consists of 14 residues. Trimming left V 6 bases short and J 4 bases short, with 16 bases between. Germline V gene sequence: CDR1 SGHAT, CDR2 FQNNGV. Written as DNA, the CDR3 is TGTGCCAGCAGAACCACAGGGGCGGGGTACGAGCAGTACTTC. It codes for CASRTTGAGYEQYF.

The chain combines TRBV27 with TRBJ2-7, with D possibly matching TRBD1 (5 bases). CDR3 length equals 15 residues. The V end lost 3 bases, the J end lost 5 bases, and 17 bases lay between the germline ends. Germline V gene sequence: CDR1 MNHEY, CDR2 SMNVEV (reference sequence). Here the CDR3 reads CASSLGFAGYDEQYF. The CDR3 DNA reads TGTGCCAGCAGTTTGGGGTTCGCAGGGTACGACGAGCAGTACTTC.

CDR3 nucleotides: TGTGCCAGCAGCCCCCGACCTGGGAGTAACACCGGGGAGCTGTTTTTT. It yields the protein CASSPRPGSNTGELFF. This sequence joins TRBV5-5 and TRBJ2-2; D is perhaps TRBD2 (5 bases). CDR3 length: 16 amino acids. Germline CDR1 reads SGHKS; CDR2 reads YYEKEE (reference sequence). V was trimmed by 4 bases and J by 2 bases, leaving 15 bases between them.

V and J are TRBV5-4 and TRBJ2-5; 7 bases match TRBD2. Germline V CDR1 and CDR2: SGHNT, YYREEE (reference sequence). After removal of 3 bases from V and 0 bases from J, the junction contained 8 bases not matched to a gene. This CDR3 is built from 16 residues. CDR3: CASSSGGGVNQETQYF. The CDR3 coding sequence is TGTGCCAGCAGCTCGGGTGGGGGGGTGAACCAAGAGACCCAGTACTTC.

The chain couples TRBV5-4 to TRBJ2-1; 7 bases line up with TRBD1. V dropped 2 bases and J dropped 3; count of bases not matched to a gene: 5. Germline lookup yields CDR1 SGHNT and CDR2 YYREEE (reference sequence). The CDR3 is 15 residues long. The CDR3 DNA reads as TGTGCCAGCAGCTTAATAGGGGGCCGCTACAATGAGCAGTTCTTC. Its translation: CASSLIGGRYNEQFF.

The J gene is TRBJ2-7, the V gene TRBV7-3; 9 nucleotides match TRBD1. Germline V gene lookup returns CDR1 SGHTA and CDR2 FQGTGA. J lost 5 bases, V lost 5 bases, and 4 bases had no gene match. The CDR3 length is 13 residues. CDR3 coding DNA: TGTGCCAGCAGCCCCGACAGGGGGAACGAGCAGTACTTC. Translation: CASSPDRGNEQYF.

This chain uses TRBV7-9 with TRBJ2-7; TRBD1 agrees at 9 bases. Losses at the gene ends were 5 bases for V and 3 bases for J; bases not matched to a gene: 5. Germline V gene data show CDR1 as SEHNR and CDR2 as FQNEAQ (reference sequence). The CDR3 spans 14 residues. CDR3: CASSARDRDYEQYF. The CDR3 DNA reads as TGTGCCAGCAGCGCAAGGGACAGGGACTACGAGCAGTACTTC.

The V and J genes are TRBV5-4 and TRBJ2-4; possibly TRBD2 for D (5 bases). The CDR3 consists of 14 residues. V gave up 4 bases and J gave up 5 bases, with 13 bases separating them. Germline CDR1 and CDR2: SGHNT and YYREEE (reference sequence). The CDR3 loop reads CASSPGNSENIQYF. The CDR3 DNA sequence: TGTGCCAGCAGCCCCGGGAACAGCGAAAACATTCAGTACTTC.

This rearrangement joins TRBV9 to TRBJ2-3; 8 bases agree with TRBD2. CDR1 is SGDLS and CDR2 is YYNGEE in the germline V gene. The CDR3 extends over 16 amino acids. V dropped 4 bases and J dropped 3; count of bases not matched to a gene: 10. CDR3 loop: CASSTQPGLGTDTQYF. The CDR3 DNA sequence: TGTGCCAGCAGCACCCAACCGGGACTAGGGACAGATACGCAGTATTTT.

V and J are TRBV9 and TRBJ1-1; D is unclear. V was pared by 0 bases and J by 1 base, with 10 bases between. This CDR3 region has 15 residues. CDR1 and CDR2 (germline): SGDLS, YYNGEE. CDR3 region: CASSVVPGGNTEAFF. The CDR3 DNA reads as TGTGCCAGCAGCGTAGTACCAGGAGGGAACACTGAAGCTTTCTTT.

The CDR3 DNA reads as TGTGCCTGGAAGGCAGAGGGGCGGGGTAATGAAAAACTGTTTTTT. Translation: CAWKAEGRGNEKLFF. The chain uses TRBV30 and TRBJ1-4; D perhaps matches TRBD1 (5 bases). V lost 4 bases to trimming and J lost 4 bases, with 16 bases between them. This CDR3 has 15 residues. CDR1 is GTSNPN and CDR2 is SVGIG in the germline V gene (reference sequence).

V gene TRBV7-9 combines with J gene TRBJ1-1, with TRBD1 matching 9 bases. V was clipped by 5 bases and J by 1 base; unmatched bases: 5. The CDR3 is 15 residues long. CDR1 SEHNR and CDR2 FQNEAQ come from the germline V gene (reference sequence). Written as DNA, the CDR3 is TGTGCCAGCAGCATGGACAGGGGACCGAACACTGAAGCTTTCTTT. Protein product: CASSMDRGPNTEAFF.

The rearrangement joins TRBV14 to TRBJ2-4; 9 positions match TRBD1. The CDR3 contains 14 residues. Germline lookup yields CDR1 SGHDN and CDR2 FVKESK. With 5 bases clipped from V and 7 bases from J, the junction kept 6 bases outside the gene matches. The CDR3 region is CASSTGTGFNIQYF. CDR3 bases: TGTGCCAGCAGCACGGGGACAGGGTTCAACATTCAGTACTTC.

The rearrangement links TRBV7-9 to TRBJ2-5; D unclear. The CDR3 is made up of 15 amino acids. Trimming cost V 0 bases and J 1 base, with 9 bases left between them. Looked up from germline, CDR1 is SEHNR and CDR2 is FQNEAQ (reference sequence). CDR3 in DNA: TGTGCCAGCAGCTTAGCATCACTGCCCCAAGAGACCCAGTACTTC. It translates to CASSLASLPQETQYF.

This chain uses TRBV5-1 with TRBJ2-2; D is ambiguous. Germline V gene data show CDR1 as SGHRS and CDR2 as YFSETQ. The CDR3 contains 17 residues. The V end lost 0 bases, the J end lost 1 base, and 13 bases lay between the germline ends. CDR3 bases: TGCGCCAGCAGCTTGGTTGTTTCGTGGCAGAACACCGGGGAGCTGTTTTTT. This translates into CASSLVVSWQNTGELFF.